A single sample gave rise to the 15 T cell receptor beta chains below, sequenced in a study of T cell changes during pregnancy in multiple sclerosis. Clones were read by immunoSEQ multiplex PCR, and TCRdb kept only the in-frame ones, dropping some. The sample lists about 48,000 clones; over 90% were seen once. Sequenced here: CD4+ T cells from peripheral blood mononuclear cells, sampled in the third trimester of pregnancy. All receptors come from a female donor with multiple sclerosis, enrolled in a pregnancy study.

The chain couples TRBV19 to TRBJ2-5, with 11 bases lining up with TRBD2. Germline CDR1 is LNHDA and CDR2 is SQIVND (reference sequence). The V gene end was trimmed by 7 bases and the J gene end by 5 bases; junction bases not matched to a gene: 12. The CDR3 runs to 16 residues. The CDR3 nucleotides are TGTGCCAGTAACGGCGAGACTAGCGGGACTGAGGAGACCCAGTACTTC. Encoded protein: CASNGETSGTEETQYF.

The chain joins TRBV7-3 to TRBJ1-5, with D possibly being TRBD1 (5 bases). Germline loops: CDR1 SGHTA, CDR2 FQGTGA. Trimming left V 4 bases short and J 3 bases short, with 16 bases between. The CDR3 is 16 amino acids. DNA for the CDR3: TGTGCCAGCAGCTCGCTAGGGGAACCGGTCAATCAGCCCCAGCATTTT. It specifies CASSSLGEPVNQPQHF.

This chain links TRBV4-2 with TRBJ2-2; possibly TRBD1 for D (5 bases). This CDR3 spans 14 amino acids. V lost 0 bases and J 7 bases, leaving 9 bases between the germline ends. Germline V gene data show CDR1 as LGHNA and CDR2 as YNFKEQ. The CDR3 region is CASSQDTGSGELFF. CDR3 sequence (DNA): TGTGCCAGCAGCCAAGACACAGGTAGCGGGGAGCTGTTTTTT.

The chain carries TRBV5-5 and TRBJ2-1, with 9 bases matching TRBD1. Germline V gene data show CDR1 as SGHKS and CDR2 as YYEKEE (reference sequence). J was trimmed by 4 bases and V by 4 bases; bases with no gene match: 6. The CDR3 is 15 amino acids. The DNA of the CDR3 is TGTGCCAGCAGCGAGGGACAGGGACCTTACAATGAGCAGTTCTTC. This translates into CASSEGQGPYNEQFF.

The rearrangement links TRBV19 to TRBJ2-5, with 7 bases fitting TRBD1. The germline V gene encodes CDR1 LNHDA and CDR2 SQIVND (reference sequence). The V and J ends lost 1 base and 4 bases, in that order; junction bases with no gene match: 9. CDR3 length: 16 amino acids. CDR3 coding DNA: TGTGCCAGTAGTATAGGTGCCGACAGGGTGACAGAGACCCAGTACTTC. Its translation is CASSIGADRVTETQYF.

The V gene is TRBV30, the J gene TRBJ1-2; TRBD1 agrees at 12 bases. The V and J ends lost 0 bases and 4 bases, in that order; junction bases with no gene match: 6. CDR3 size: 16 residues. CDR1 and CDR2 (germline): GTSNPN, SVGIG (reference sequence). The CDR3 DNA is TGTGCCTGGAGTGTGGGGACAGGGGGCGCCGGCTATGGCTACACCTTC. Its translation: CAWSVGTGGAGYGYTF.

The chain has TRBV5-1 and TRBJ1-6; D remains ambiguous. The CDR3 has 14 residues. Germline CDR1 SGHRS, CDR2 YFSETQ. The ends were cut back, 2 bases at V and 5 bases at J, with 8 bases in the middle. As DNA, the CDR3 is TGCGCCAGCAGCTTCACAGCAGATAATTCACCCCTCCACTTT. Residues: CASSFTADNSPLHF.

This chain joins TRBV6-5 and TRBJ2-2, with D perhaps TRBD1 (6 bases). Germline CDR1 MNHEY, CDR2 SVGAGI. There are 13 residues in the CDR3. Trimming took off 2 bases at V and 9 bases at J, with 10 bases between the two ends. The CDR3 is CASSYEGDRELFF. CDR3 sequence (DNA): TGTGCCAGCAGTTACGAGGGGGACCGGGAGCTGTTTTTT.

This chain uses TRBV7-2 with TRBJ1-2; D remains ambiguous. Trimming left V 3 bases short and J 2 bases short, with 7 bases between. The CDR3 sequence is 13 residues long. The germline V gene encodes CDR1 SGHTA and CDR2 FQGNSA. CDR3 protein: CASSFWANYGYTF. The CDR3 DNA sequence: TGTGCCAGCAGCTTCTGGGCCAACTATGGCTACACCTTC.

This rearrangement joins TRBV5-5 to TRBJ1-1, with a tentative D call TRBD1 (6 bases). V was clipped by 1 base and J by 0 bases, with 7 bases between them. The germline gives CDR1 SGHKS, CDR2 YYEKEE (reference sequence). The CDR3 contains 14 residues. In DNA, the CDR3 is TGTGCCAGCAGCTTGCCAGGGGTGAACACTGAAGCTTTCTTT. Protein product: CASSLPGVNTEAFF. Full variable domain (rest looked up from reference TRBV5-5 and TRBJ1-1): DAGVTQSPTHLIKTRGQQVTLRCSPISGHKSVSWYQQVLGQGPQFIFQYYEKEERGRGNFPDRFSARQFPNYSSELNVNALLLGDSALYLCASSLPGVNTEAFFGQGTRLTVV.

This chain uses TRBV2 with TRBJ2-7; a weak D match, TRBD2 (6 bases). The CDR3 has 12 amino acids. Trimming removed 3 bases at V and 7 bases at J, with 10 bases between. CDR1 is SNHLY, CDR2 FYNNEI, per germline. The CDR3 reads CASSEEGWEQYF. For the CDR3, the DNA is TGTGCCAGCAGTGAGGAGGGATGGGAGCAGTACTTC. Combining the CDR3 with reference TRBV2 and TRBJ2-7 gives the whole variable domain EPEVTQTPSHQVTQMGQEVILRCVPISNHLYFYWYRQILGQKVEFLVSFYNNEISEKSEIFDDQFSVERPDGSNFTLKIRSTKLEDSAMYFCASSEEGWEQYFGPGTRLTVT.

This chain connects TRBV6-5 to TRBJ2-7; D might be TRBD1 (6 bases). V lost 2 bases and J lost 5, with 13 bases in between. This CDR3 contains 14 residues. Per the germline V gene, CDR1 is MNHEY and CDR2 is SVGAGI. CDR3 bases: TGTGCCAGCAGTTACGGGGGCGGAGGAAACGAGCAGTACTTC. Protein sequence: CASSYGGGGNEQYF.

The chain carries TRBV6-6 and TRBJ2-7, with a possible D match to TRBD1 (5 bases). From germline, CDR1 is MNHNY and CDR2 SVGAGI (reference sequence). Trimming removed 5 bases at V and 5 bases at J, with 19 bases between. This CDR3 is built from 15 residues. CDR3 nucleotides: TGTGCCAGCAGTCCTACAGCAAACACAGGTCACGAGCAGTACTTC. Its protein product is CASSPTANTGHEQYF.

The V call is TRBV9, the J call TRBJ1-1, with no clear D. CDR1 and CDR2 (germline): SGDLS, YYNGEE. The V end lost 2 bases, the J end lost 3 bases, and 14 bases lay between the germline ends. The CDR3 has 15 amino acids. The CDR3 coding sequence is TGTGCCAGCAGCGTTAACTGGAGGGCGGACACTGAAGCTTTCTTT. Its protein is CASSVNWRADTEAFF.

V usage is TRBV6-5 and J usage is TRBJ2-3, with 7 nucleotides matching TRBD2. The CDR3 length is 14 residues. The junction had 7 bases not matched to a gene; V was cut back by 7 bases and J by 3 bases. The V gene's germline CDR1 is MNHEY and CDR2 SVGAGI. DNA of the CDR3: TGTGCCAGCAATCCTGGCGGGGGAACAGATACGCAGTATTTT. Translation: CASNPGGGTDTQYF.